The 19 T cell receptor beta chains below were found in one sample sequenced in a study of blood T cells in healthy people across ages. For the second PCR, which ran for roughly 7 to 11 cycles, a sample-barcoded 5' primer and a J-beta primer mix were used. A single record per CDR3 protein comes from TCRdb applying MiXCR to the 5' RACE reads. The table lists 550,000 to 700,000 distinct CDR3 sequences, 25% to 30% of them singletons. The sequenced sample was blood. The receptors here all came from a woman in her 70s in good health.

This chain joins TRBV18 and TRBJ1-2; tentatively, D is TRBD1 (5 bases). This CDR3 has 14 amino acids. In germline, CDR1 is KGHSH, CDR2 LQKENI. The germline V and J ends were trimmed by 2 bases and 7 bases, with 14 bases remaining between them. The CDR3 spells CASSPEVSGLGYTF. CDR3 in DNA: TGTGCCAGCTCACCAGAGGTATCAGGGCTTGGCTACACCTTC. The variable domain in full, completed from reference TRBV18 and TRBJ1-2, reads NAGVMQNPRHLVRRRGQEARLRCSPMKGHSHVYWYRQLPEEGLKFMVYLQKENIIDESGMPKERFSAEFPKEGPSILRIQQVVRGDSAAYFCASSPEVSGLGYTFGSGTRLTVV.

In this sample, this clonotype turned up a few times. The J gene is TRBJ2-1, the V gene TRBV7-9; D remains ambiguous. Germline CDR1 and CDR2: SEHNR and FQNEAQ (reference sequence). The V and J ends lost 4 bases and 9 bases respectively, with 10 bases between them. The CDR3 length is 12 residues. The CDR3 DNA reads as TGTGCCAGCAGCTGGGGTAATATTGAGCAGTTCTTC. This translates into CASSWGNIEQFF.

V usage is TRBV12-3 or TRBV12-4 and J usage is TRBJ1-2, with D perhaps matching TRBD1 (5 bases). CDR3 size: 14 residues. V lost 1 base, J lost 8 bases, and 14 bases lay in between. CDR3 residues: CASSLGAGFRGYTF. Written as DNA, the CDR3 is TGTGCCAGCAGTTTAGGGGCAGGGTTTCGGGGCTACACCTTC.

The sample holds a few counts of this clonotype. The chain joins TRBV29-1 to TRBJ1-2; possibly TRBD1 for D (5 bases). Germline V gene lookup returns CDR1 SQVTM and CDR2 ANQGSEA. The CDR3 loop spans 12 amino acids. V was clipped by 3 bases and J by 5 bases, with 10 bases between them. For the CDR3, the DNA is TGCAGCGTTGAGAGGGGAGATTATGGCTACACCTTC. Translated, it gives CSVERGDYGYTF.

The sample holds a few counts of this clonotype. A read error may account for a junction end that differs from germline. The CDR3 coding sequence is TGCGGCGTAAAGGGACTAGCGGGGGACGAGCAGTACTTC. This gives the protein CGVKGLAGDEQYF. V gene TRBV29-1 combines with J gene TRBJ2-5; 14 bases are shared with TRBD2. The tail of the sequence fits TRBJ2-7 better, so the J call may be wrong. The CDR3 is 13 amino acids. Germline V lookup: CDR1 SQVTM, CDR2 ANQGSEA.

This clonotype was seen more than once but under ten times. The CDR3 DNA sequence: TGCGCCAGCAGCCAAAGACAGGGCAAAGATTATGGCTACACCTTC. Its protein is CASSQRQGKDYGYTF. V and J are TRBV5-1 and TRBJ1-2; 7 bases align to TRBD1. V lost 4 bases to trimming and J lost 5 bases; unmatched junction nucleotides: 11. Germline V gives CDR1 SGHRS, CDR2 YFSETQ. The CDR3 consists of 15 residues.

The V call is TRBV29-1, the J call TRBJ2-6, with D tentatively TRBD2 (6 bases). Looked up from germline, CDR1 is SQVTM and CDR2 is ANQGSEA. The CDR3 loop spans 13 amino acids. V shed 7 bases and J shed 2 bases, with 9 bases lying between them. DNA of the CDR3: TGCAGCGCCCGGGGGACTGGGGCCAACGTCCTGACTTTC. It codes for CSARGTGANVLTF.

V and J are TRBV12-3 or TRBV12-4 and TRBJ2-5, with 7 bases that match TRBD2. V dropped 4 bases and J dropped 8; count of bases not matched to a gene: 10. CDR3 length: 14 amino acids. The CDR3 sequence: CASSYGGGEPTQYF. CDR3 DNA: TGTGCCAGCAGTTATGGTGGGGGGGAACCCACCCAGTACTTC.

The chain joins TRBV6-1 to TRBJ2-5; TRBD2 matches at 11 bases. The J call is doubtful: the DNA matches TRBJ2-7 better. The CDR3 is 17 amino acids. Germline V gene data show CDR1 as MNHNS and CDR2 as SASEGT. DNA for the CDR3: TGTGCCAGCAGTCTAAGCACTAGCGGGGGATGGTTACACGAGCAGTACTTC. Translating gives CASSLSTSGGWLHEQYF.

V is TRBV29-1 and J is TRBJ2-7; 10 nucleotides agree with TRBD2. This CDR3 is built from 13 residues. V dropped 4 bases and J dropped 4; count of bases not matched to a gene: 4. Germline lookup yields CDR1 SQVTM and CDR2 ANQGSEA. This CDR3 is CSVASGRTYEQYF. The CDR3 DNA reads TGCAGCGTTGCTAGCGGGAGAACATACGAGCAGTACTTC.

This clonotype has a handful of counts. The chain uses TRBV6-2 or TRBV6-3 and TRBJ2-7; 8 bases agree with TRBD1. Germline V gives CDR1 MNHEY, CDR2 SVGEGT. The CDR3 covers 14 residues. J lost 0 bases, V lost 6 bases, and 4 bases had no gene match. CDR3 coding DNA: TGTGCCAGCAGACGGACAGGGAGCTCCTACGAGCAGTACTTC. Amino acid sequence: CASRRTGSSYEQYF.

This chain uses TRBV21-1 with TRBJ1-5. TRBV21-1 is a listed pseudogene. CDR3 length equals 18 residues. In DNA form, the CDR3 reads TGTGCCAGCAGCAATAGGCGCCAGGGAGGTGGTAGCAATCAGCCCCAGCATTTT. Translation: CASSNRRQGGGSNQPQHF.

The chain combines TRBV2 with TRBJ1-5, with 8 bases identical to TRBD1. CDR3 length equals 15 residues. Trimming took 6 bases from V and 6 from J; bases not matched to a gene: 10. Looked up from germline, CDR1 is SNHLY and CDR2 is FYNNEI. DNA of the CDR3: TGTGCCAGCAGCCCCGGGGGGACAGGTAGTCAGCCCCAGCATTTT. Translating gives CASSPGGTGSQPQHF.

This clonotype was seen repeatedly, ten times or more. CDR3 sequence reads: CASSGGASETQYF. DNA of the CDR3: TGTGCCAGCAGCGGGGGGGCGTCGGAGACCCAGTACTTC. The chain links TRBV7-3 to TRBJ2-1; tentative D call: TRBD2 (7 bases). The DNA end is a closer match to TRBJ2-5, so the J assignment may be wrong. CDR3 length: 13 amino acids. CDR1 is SGHTA, CDR2 FQGTGA, per germline.

The chain carries TRBV4-2 and TRBJ1-4; the D gene is possibly TRBD1 (5 bases). Per germline, CDR1 LGHNA and CDR2 YNFKEQ. Trimming shortened V by 0 bases and J by 0 bases, and 8 bases separated the two germline ends. CDR3 length: 16 residues. CDR3 DNA sequence: TGTGCCAGCAGCCAAGAAGAAGGGGCAACTAATGAAAAACTGTTTTTT. This codes for CASSQEEGATNEKLFF.

The chain recombines TRBV3-1 with TRBJ2-5; unclear D gene. The germline V gene encodes CDR1 LGHDT and CDR2 YNNKEL (reference sequence). This CDR3 spans 13 amino acids. Trimming shortened V by 1 base and J by 8 bases, and 11 bases separated the two germline ends. CDR3 sequence reads: CASSQGSFATQYF. The CDR3 DNA is TGTGCCAGCAGCCAAGGATCATTCGCCACCCAGTACTTC.

This clonotype showed up just a few times. This chain joins TRBV18 and TRBJ1-2, with a possible D match to TRBD1 (6 bases). The germline V gene has CDR1 KGHSH and CDR2 LQKENI. The CDR3 is made up of 12 amino acids. The V gene lost 0 bases and the J gene lost 11 bases, with 10 bases spanning the gap. CDR3 amino acids: CASSPPGGQYTF. The CDR3, as DNA: TGTGCCAGCTCACCACCGGGAGGACAGTACACCTTC.

This clonotype was seen more than once but under ten times. The CDR3 loop reads CASSYRQGDLMGYTF. CDR3 nucleotide sequence: TGTGCCAGCAGCTATCGACAGGGTGATTTGATGGGCTACACCTTC. The V gene is TRBV11-1, the J gene TRBJ1-2; TRBD1 matches 7 bases. The germline V gene has CDR1 SGHAT and CDR2 FQDESV (reference sequence). J gave up 8 bases and V 4 bases, and 13 bases lay outside the gene matches. The CDR3 is 15 residues long.

The CDR3 loop reads CSVGSLLGSTDTQYF. The CDR3 DNA follows: TGCAGCGTTGGGTCCCTCCTAGGATCCACAGATACGCAGTATTTT. The rearrangement joins TRBV29-1 to TRBJ2-3; no firm D call. Trimming left V 4 bases short and J 2 bases short, with 16 bases between. Germline-derived CDR1 and CDR2 are SQVTM and ANQGSEA. This CDR3 comprises 15 residues.